This entry concerns a single T cell receptor beta chain. This clone appeared a single time. Its antigen is currently not known. No base qualities exist here, and no much larger clone lies one base off it. The cohort consisted of 600 to 750 healthy bone marrow donors. All cohort members were sampled while nominally healthy, although unrecorded immune exposures were likely present. The donor was CMV seropositive and belonged to the group of a few hundred seropositive cohort members. A peripheral blood sample was collected from each donor, and TCR beta sequencing was performed on peripheral blood mononuclear cells. Genomic DNA was extracted from the blood cell samples with the Qiagen DNeasy Blood Extraction Kit. Libraries were prepared through the immunoSEQ multiplex PCR assay. For the multiplex PCR, a mixture combining 60 forward primers for TCR Vbeta segments and 13 reverse primers for TCR Jbeta segments was used. The CDR3 region of rearranged TCR beta genes was amplified from genomic DNA with a multiplex PCR assay. The Illumina HiSeq System was used to sequence the amplified TCR beta libraries as 87-base-pair reads. On the authors' methods: A later analysis tallied tens of millions of unique TCR beta chains across the approximately 670 repertoires, and around 10 million of those chains were shared by two or more donors. Raw reads were error-corrected and collapsed into unique sequences with a nearest-neighbor algorithm that merged closely related sequences to remove PCR and sequencing errors. V, D and J gene segments were assigned by aligning CDR3 sequences to IMGT reference sequences. Each retained sequence needed at least a six-nucleotide match to both a V gene segment and a J gene segment. Rearrangements were classified as productive when the CDR3 lacked stop codons and remained in frame with V and J, and all other rearrangements were classified as non-productive. Following IMGT convention, CDR3 was defined as the stretch from the second conserved V-encoded cysteine up to the conserved J-encoded phenylalanine. The earlier analysis of about 590 of the donors excluded sequences that lacked an unambiguous match to a single V gene segment. An earlier analysis of under 750 of the donors called V segments functional above 56.7% productive rearrangements and segregating when the between-donor standard deviation exceeded 5%. A statistical classification framework was developed to diagnose cytomegalovirus status using the catalog of TCR beta chain sequences. V and J gene assignment, in a later analysis, came from comparing TCR nucleotide sequences with IMGT/GENE-DB human TR gene sequences. In a later analysis, CDR3 sequences and most-parsimonious VDJ recombination scenarios were assigned using the TCRdist pipeline. In a later analysis, every TCR beta chain was defined by the combination of its CDR3 amino acid sequence and its V-gene family, and reads without a unique V-gene family were dropped. In a later analysis, around 650 highly shared, low-generation-probability nucleotide sequences were removed to address suspected cross-contamination and a sequencing artifact. For each public chain, a later analysis derived a clonal expansion index from normalized ranks of inferred template counts within each repertoire. Generation probabilities in a later analysis came from a VDJ recombination model fitted to out-of-frame rearrangements, and those results were checked against IGoR. In a later analysis, hypergeometric tests were used to score TCR-TCR, TCR-HLA and TCR-CMV co-occurrence, with a repertoire-size bias correction applied to TCR pairs. In a later analysis, false discovery rates were estimated by permuting HLA or CMV assignments 20 times. In a later analysis, co-occurring TCRs were grouped using DBSCAN, and TCRdist sequence similarity was added for clustering within HLA-allele-positive subsets. Repertoires with fewer than 30,000 or more than 120,000 public chains were left out of co-occurrence clustering, as were four to six repertoires with anomalous nucleotide sharing. TCRdb mirrors the immuneACCESS table, restricted to in-frame sequences. Some clones are absent from its copies; in checked studies, under half trace to an unresolved V gene, and the reason for the others is unknown. V and J calls and clone size are as listed in that table; D and trimming were resolved from the DNA. The sample table holds 100,000 or so clones, of which about 75% were seen once. Around a tenth of the sample comes from the top ten.

This sample is part of a study of cytomegalovirus exposure and HLA in healthy donors listed by TCRdb under 2017. About the investigation overall: In an earlier analysis of approximately 640 of the donors, approximately 300 Gb of sequence data and about 110 million unique TCR beta sequences from 150 million to 200 million T cells were reported. In the later analysis, no new phenotypic data were used to find candidate immune exposures; instead, reliance was placed on TCR beta sequences and their occurrence across donors. A separate validation cohort of roughly 130 different subjects was used in addition to the approximately 670-subject first cohort. Donor age, sex, ethnicity and CMV serostatus were collected together with the repertoire data. All discovery cohort repertoires had been generated on a single sequencing platform. HLA typing covered class I and class II loci at four-digit resolution. Of the roughly 400 genotyped donors, approximately 83% fell in the genetic ancestry cluster associated with self-reported Caucasian donors. In a later genetic analysis, genome-wide SNP genotypes for about three fifths of the roughly 670 donors were used, and that subset was treated as a discovery cohort. In an earlier analysis of roughly 600 of the donors, high-throughput TCR beta sequencing was used to judge whether each TCR beta V gene segment behaved as functional or pseudogenic. About 300 gigabases of sequencing data and approximately 84 million unique TCR sequences were included in an early release covering under 650 HLA-typed donors. Typing coverage differed by locus: A, B, C, DRB1 and DQB1 were typed in roughly 629-630 donors, DQA1 in approximately 520, DPA1 in 600 to 610, and DPB1 in 450 to 490. Among several hundred genotyped donors of the cohort, an average of around 250,000 unique TCR beta nucleotide sequences was sequenced per donor, of which about 20% were non-productive. To predict cytomegalovirus infection status, the study combined high-throughput TCR immunosequencing, statistical association of individual TCRs with disease status, and machine learning. The aim of the study was to test whether cataloging public T cell receptors could identify signatures of past pathogen exposure. Using immunosequencing, the study profiled T cell repertoires from roughly 650 subjects and related those repertoires to cytomegalovirus serostatus. About five DR-DQ haplotypes were treated as single units for association and clustering because of strong linkage in the cohort. To study patterns of TCR occurrence, a later analysis re-analyzed previously published TCR beta repertoires from 666 donors and added high-resolution HLA genotyping.

Beyond this particular receptor, the publication reports: The classifier was reported to diagnose cytomegalovirus status with high specificity and sensitivity in both the original cohort and the validation cohort. In a later analysis, HLA-associated TCR beta chains showed more clonal expansion and lower generation probabilities than non-associated chains that were equally common. A later analysis found that TCR association rates varied across HLA loci, with DRB1 alleles showing the most associated TCRs and HLA-C alleles the fewest. Across donors, most TCR sequences were observed very rarely, whereas some public TCRs were present in many individuals. The earlier analysis of approximately 590 of the donors excluded 15 to 20 rarely observed V segments, including chromosome 9 orphons, because counts were too low. In a later genetic analysis, fewer N-insertions in productive TCRs were reported among donors in an Asian-associated ancestry cluster than the roughly 640-donor mean. In vitro tests confirmed that a few of the cytomegalovirus-associated TCR beta chains recognize cytomegalovirus antigens. A total of some 180 TCR beta chains were listed by the study as associated with cytomegalovirus. Some IMGT-functional V segments, including TRBV6-2 and TRBV6-3, could not be told apart with the 87-base-pair reads, so those segments were excluded. The authors suggested that the approach could potentially be extended to other disease states and immunological phenotypes. Broadly in line with IMGT annotations, most TCR beta V segments showed up in productive rearrangements about 87% or about 30% of the time in an earlier analysis of around 600 of the donors. Presence/absence analyses assumed roughly uniform sequencing depth across donors, an assumption that may not hold. Correlated functional status among segregating V segments might reflect linkage disequilibrium, but an unknown experimental factor could not be ruled out. Only TCR beta chains were sequenced in this cohort, and the absence of alpha or paired-chain data limited detectable features. In a later analysis, several top co-occurrence clusters were reported to appear linked to parvovirus B19, influenza, CMV and Epstein-Barr virus. At a false discovery rate of 0.05, a later analysis linked about 16,000 TCR beta sequences to specific HLA alleles. For the cohort, immune exposure information was limited to CMV serostatus. A later genetic analysis associated a missense DCLRE1C variant with V-gene and J-gene trimming of TCR beta chains, and an independent cohort replicated the association. A cluster of highly shared sequence variants was judged likely to represent a technical artifact of the sequencing pipeline. When HLA alleles, especially DR and DQ, strongly co-occurred, TCR associations were difficult to assign to individual alleles. A further reported finding was that TCR beta sequences accurately predicted the HLA-A and HLA-B alleles for most subjects in the first cohort. HLA typing was unavailable for some donors at each locus, so association tests used only the typed subset. In a later analysis, most CMV-associated TCR beta chains were found to appear HLA-restricted, with HLA associations seemingly driven largely by CMV exposure.

Sequences MNHEY (CDR1) and SVGAGI (CDR2) are obtained from the germline V gene. From the cysteine up to the phenylalanine, the CDR3 has a length of 14 residues. Only CDR3 DNA is held: 42 bases, read in frame from base 1. The germline ends are 14 bases apart after V is trimmed by 5 bases and J by 4 bases. The chain couples TRBV6-5 to TRBJ1-1; a tentative D call is TRBD1 (6 bases match). Sequenced material: PBMCs. The sequence was collected from a man aged 25-40 years in good health and CMV-seropositive. The CDR3 has the sequence CASSEVGQLTEAFF. The DNA is as follows: TGTGCCAGCAGTGAAGTAGGACAGCTCACTGAAGCTTTCTTT.